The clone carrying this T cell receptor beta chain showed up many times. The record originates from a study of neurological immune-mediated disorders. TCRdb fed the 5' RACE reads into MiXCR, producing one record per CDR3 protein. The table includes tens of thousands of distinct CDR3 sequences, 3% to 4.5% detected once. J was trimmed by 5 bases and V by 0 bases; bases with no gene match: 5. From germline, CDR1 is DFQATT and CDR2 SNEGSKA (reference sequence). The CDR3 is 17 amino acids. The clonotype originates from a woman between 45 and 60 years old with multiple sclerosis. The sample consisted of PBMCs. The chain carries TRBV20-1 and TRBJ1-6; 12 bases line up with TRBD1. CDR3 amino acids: CSAREWDRGLDNSPLHF. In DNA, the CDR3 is TGCAGTGCTAGAGAGTGGGACAGGGGGCTAGATAATTCACCCCTCCACTTT.